These 8 T cell receptor beta chains were all obtained from the same sample, sequenced in a study of T-cell memory formation after mild COVID-19 (TCRdb year 2021). The library was made by 5' RACE. The sample was run on an Illumina NovaSeq 6000. In TCRdb, the public reads were trimmed at Q25 with fastp and aligned with MiXCR, with productive beta chains retained. CDR3 protein sequences are deduplicated, and each keeps its most common genes and DNA. This sample lists fewer than 350,000 distinct CDR3 sequences; 15% to 20% were detected once. The top ten constitute around 22% of the sample. Source material: PBMCs or a T cell subset sorted from them (not recorded which). These receptors all stem from a man younger than 30 who had mild COVID-19 (a few samples of this study predate the infection). The sample titles of this study are shuffled in the database, so cell type and time point are left out; the donor was told from shared clones.

The chain carries TRBV6-5 and TRBJ1-3; TRBD1 might be the D (5 bases). CDR3 length: 16 amino acids. V lost 0 bases and J lost 5, with 14 bases in between. Germline V gene data show CDR1 as MNHEY and CDR2 as SVGAGI. CDR3 amino acids: CASSYSMGVARNTIYF. The CDR3 DNA reads as TGTGCCAGCAGTTACTCGATGGGGGTAGCAAGAAACACCATATATTTT.

This clonotype turned up a few times. This chain links TRBV4-2 with TRBJ2-5; 7 positions match TRBD2. This CDR3 is 15 amino acids long. The ends lost 4 bases at V and 1 base at J; junction bases unmatched: 6. Germline values: CDR1 LGHNA, CDR2 YNFKEQ. The CDR3 coding sequence is TGTGCCAGCAGCCGCTTGGGGGGGTCCCAAGAGACCCAGTACTTC. Amino acids: CASSRLGGSQETQYF.

Many counts were recorded for this clonotype. The chain is built from TRBV5-4 and TRBJ2-1; perhaps D is TRBD1 or TRBD2 (5 bases each). Germline V gene lookup returns CDR1 SGHNT and CDR2 YYREEE (reference sequence). V lost 0 bases and J 4 bases, leaving 11 bases between the germline ends. CDR3 size: 15 residues. The CDR3 DNA follows: TGTGCCAGCAGCTTGGTTGGTGGGGGTTACAATGAGCAGTTCTTC. Translated: CASSLVGGGYNEQFF.

This rearrangement joins TRBV9 to TRBJ1-3, with D unresolved. Germline V lookup: CDR1 SGDLS, CDR2 YYNGEE. The CDR3 length is 15 residues. V was cut by 0 bases and J by 1 base, with 8 bases left in between. The DNA for the CDR3 is TGTGCCAGCAGCGTAGCAACAGCTTCTGGAAACACCATATATTTT. Residues: CASSVATASGNTIYF.

There are a few counts of this clonotype. The rearrangement joins TRBV29-1 to TRBJ2-5; D is unresolved. CDR1 is SQVTM, CDR2 ANQGSEA, per germline. Trimming took 8 bases from V and 5 from J, leaving 9 bases between them. The CDR3 loop spans 10 amino acids. DNA of the CDR3: TGCAGCACCTTGGAGGAGACCCAGTACTTC. This codes for CSTLEETQYF.

The chain couples TRBV6-5 to TRBJ2-2; 9 nucleotides align to TRBD2. CDR1 is MNHEY and CDR2 is SVGAGI in the germline V gene. V gave up 0 bases and J gave up 4 bases; unmatched junction bases: 12. The CDR3 length is 19 residues. CDR3 amino acids: CASSYSIIGTSRSTGELFF. The CDR3 nucleotides read TGTGCCAGCAGTTACTCGATTATAGGGACTAGCCGGAGCACCGGGGAGCTGTTTTTT.

J is TRBJ1-5 and V is TRBV19; D uncertain. Trimming pared 2 bases from V and 6 bases from J, leaving 11 bases between. From germline, CDR1 is LNHDA and CDR2 SQIVND (reference sequence). The CDR3 has 14 residues. CDR3 amino acids: CASSIILSAQPQHF. The CDR3 coding sequence is TGTGCCAGTAGTATAATCCTTTCGGCTCAGCCCCAGCATTTT.

The chain is built from TRBV4-2 and TRBJ2-3, with TRBD2 matching over 7 bases. CDR1 is LGHNA, CDR2 YNFKEQ, per germline. The V and J ends lost 3 bases and 0 bases, in that order; junction bases with no gene match: 9. The CDR3 extends over 17 amino acids. The chain's CDR3 is CASSHTSRAGSTDTQYF. DNA of the CDR3: TGTGCCAGCAGCCACACATCCAGAGCGGGGAGCACAGATACGCAGTATTTT.